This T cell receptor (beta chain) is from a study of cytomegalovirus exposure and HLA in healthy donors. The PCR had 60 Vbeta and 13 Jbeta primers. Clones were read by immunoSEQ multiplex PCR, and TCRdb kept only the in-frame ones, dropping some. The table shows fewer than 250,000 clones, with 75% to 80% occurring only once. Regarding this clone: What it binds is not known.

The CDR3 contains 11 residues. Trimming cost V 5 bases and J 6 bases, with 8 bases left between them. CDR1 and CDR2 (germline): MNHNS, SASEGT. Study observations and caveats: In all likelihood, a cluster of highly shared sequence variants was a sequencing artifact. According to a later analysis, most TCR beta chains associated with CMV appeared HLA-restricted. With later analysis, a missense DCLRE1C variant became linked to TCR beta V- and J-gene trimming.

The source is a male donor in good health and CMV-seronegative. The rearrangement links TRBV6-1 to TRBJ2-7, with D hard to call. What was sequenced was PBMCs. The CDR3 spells CASSPFVEQYF. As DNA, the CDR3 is TGTGCCAGCAGTCCTTTCGTCGAGCAGTACTTC.